These T cell receptor beta chains were read from a single sample in a study of T cell repertoires in ileal Crohn's disease. Measured with immunoSEQ multiplex PCR; TCRdb has only the in-frame clones, and not every one. The sample yields around 5,000 clones, 88% seen once. Material for sequencing was CD4+ T cells from ileum. The receptors originated from an adult with Crohn's disease. Some clones in this sample may be carry-over from other donors' samples. Both conserved end residues are part of each CDR3. Fields, in order: J gene, clone size, V gene, D gene, CDR3 DNA, CDR3 protein. The D gene is left open where the match is weak. Clone size is stated in some rows and not others, as once, few, many or a class when expanded.

>TRBJ2-1|once|TRBV6-5|.
TGTGCCAGCAGCCAGCGGGCCGGTGAGCAGTTCTTC
CASSQRAGEQFF
>TRBJ2-5|few|TRBV7-2|TRBD2
TGTGCCAGCAGCCTGCCGGGACTAGAGGAGACCCAGTACTTC
CASSLPGLEETQYF
>TRBJ2-3|.|TRBV6-1|TRBD1
TGTGCCAGCAGTGCCACGCGGGACAGGGGCACAGATACGCAGTATTTT
CASSATRDRGTDTQYF
>TRBJ2-5|.|TRBV11-2|TRBD2
TGTGCCAGCAGCCTGCCCGGGACTAGTGTCGAGACCCAGTACTTC
CASSLPGTSVETQYF
>TRBJ1-4|.|TRBV7-9|.
TGTGCCAGCAGCTTAGAGCTCAGGCAGAATGAAAAACTGTTTTTT
CASSLELRQNEKLFF
>TRBJ1-1|.|TRBV6-6|TRBD1
TGTGCCAGCAGTTTCATAGGGACAGTCGAGGGCACTGAAGCTTTCTTT
CASSFIGTVEGTEAFF
>TRBJ2-2|.|TRBV6-5|TRBD1
TGTGCCAGCAGTTACTCGCGACAGGGTGTCGGGGAGCTGTTTTTT
CASSYSRQGVGELFF
>TRBJ2-7|.|TRBV29-1|.
TGCAGCGTTTCTGGAGGGCAAGAGCAGTACTTC
CSVSGGQEQYF
>TRBJ1-4|.|TRBV28|TRBD1
TGTGCCAGCATTAATACAGGGGCGGGTAGGGAAAAACTGTTTTTT
CASINTGAGREKLFF
>TRBJ1-5|.|TRBV6-1|TRBD1
TGTGCCAGCAGTGGAAACAGGGGGGTAGGTCGGCCCCAGCATTTT
CASSGNRGVGRPQHF
>TRBJ2-3|.|TRBV13|TRBD2
TGTGCCAGCAGCCACCTCAGGAAGCGGGAGGGCCTGGGCACAGATACGCAGTATTTT
CASSHLRKREGLGTDTQYF
>TRBJ1-3|.|TRBV5-1|.
TGCGCCAGCAGCTCCAAAGGCGGACAGCGCTCTGGAAACACCATATATTTT
CASSSKGGQRSGNTIYF
>TRBJ2-3|.|TRBV11-3|TRBD2
TGTGCCAGCAGCTTAGTAGCGGGAGTTTTCGATACGCAGTATTTT
CASSLVAGVFDTQYF
>TRBJ2-1|once|TRBV9|TRBD2
TGTGCCAGCAGCGTCGGGACTAGATTGAATGAGCAGTTCTTC
CASSVGTRLNEQFF
>TRBJ1-1|.|TRBV29-1|TRBD1
TGCAGCGTTGAGAAACAGGGGGGTTCAACTGAAGCTTTCTTT
CSVEKQGGSTEAFF
>TRBJ2-1|.|TRBV18|TRBD2
TGTGCCAGCTCATCAGGGACTAGTACCTATGAGCAGTTCTTC
CASSSGTSTYEQFF
>TRBJ1-2|once|TRBV5-5|.
TGTGCCAGCAGCTTGGGGGGAGGTCCAGACACCTTC
CASSLGGGPDTF
>TRBJ2-2|.|TRBV6-5|.
TGTGCCAGCAGCAGGGGCGCCGGGGAGCTGTTTTTT
CASSRGAGELFF
>TRBJ2-7|.|TRBV5-1|.
TGCGCCAGCAGCTTGGCCGGACAGAACTACGAGCAGTACTTC
CASSLAGQNYEQYF
>TRBJ2-7|few|TRBV9|.
TGTGCCAGCAGCCGACGGACAGTAACGTCGTTGGCTTCCGAGCAGTACTTC
CASSRRTVTSLASEQYF
>TRBJ2-3|.|TRBV30|TRBD1
TGTGCCTGGAGTAGGGACAGTTCCCGCACAGATACGCAGTATTTT
CAWSRDSSRTDTQYF
>TRBJ1-2|.|TRBV7-6|TRBD1
TGTGCCAGCAGCTCCTACGCAGGGACAGGGGGGATTGGTGGCTACACCTTC
CASSSYAGTGGIGGYTF
>TRBJ2-5|.|TRBV14|TRBD1
TGTGCCAGCAGCCCGCACAGGGGGCGAGAGACCCAGTACTTC
CASSPHRGRETQYF
>TRBJ1-1|.|TRBV5-6|.
TGTGCCAGCAGCTTGGAGGGGATGAACACTGAAGCTTTCTTT
CASSLEGMNTEAFF
>TRBJ2-7|once|TRBV2|.
TGTGCCAGCAGACAGGGAGACTACGAGCAGTACTTC
CASRQGDYEQYF
>TRBJ2-2|.|TRBV29-1|TRBD2
TGCAGCGTTACAGGTGCCGCAGCGGGAGTTTCCACCGGGGAGCTGTTTTTT
CSVTGAAAGVSTGELFF
>TRBJ1-2|.|TRBV6-6|TRBD1
TGTGCCACCCACGGACAAGGGACAGTTAACTATGGCTACACCTTC
CATHGQGTVNYGYTF